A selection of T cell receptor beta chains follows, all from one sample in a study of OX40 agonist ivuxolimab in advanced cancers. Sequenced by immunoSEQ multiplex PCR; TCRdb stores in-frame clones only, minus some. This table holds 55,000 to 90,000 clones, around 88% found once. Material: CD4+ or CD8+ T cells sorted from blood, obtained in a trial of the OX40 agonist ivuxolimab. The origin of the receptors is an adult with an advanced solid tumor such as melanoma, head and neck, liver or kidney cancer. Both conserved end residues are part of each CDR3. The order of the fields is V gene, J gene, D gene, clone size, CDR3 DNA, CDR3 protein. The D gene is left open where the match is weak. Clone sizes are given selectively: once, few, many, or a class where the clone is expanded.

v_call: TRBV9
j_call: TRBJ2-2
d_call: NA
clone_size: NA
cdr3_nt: TGTGCCAGCAGCGTAGTGGCGGGGAACACCGGGGAGCTGTTTTTT
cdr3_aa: CASSVVAGNTGELFF

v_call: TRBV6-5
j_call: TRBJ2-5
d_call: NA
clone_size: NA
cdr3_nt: TGTGCCAGCAGTCCTTCCCCCAGTACTCAAGAGACCCAGTACTTC
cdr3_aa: CASSPSPSTQETQYF

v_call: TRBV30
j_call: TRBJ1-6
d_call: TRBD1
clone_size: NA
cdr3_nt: TGTGCCTGGAGGTGGGACAGCCGGTATAATTCACCCCTCCACTTT
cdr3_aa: CAWRWDSRYNSPLHF

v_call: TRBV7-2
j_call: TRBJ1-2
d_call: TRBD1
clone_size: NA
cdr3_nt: TGTGCCAGCAGCTCCCGGGAGGGGGCATCTGGCTACACCTTC
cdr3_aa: CASSSREGASGYTF

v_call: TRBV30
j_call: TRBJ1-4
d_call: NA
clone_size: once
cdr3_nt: TGTGCCTGCCCCATCAGGGCAGATAATGAAAAACTGTTTTTT
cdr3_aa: CACPIRADNEKLFF

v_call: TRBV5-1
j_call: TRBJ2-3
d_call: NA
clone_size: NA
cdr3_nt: TGCGCCAGCAGCCAACTAGCAGATACGCAGTATTTT
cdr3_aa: CASSQLADTQYF

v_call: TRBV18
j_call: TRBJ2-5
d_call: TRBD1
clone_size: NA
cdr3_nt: TGTGCCAGCTCACCAACAGGGGGCAGAGAGACCCAGTACTTC
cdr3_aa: CASSPTGGRETQYF

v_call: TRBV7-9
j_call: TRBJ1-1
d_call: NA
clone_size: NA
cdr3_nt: TGTGCCAGCAGCTTAGAGAGTACTATGAACACTGAAGCTTTCTTT
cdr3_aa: CASSLESTMNTEAFF

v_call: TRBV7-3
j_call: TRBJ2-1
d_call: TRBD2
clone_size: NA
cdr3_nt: TGTGCCAGCAGCCCTGGCCGAGCGGGAGGGCCGGGTAATGAGCAGTTCTTC
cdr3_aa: CASSPGRAGGPGNEQFF

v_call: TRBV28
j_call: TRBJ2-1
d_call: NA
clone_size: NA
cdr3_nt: TGTGCCAGCAGCTTACTAGCCTGGGGCAATGAGCAGTTCTTC
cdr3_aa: CASSLLAWGNEQFF

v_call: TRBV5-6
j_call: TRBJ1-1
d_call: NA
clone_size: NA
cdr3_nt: TGTGCCAGCAGCTTACAGGGACAGAACACTGAAGCTTTCTTT
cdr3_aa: CASSLQGQNTEAFF

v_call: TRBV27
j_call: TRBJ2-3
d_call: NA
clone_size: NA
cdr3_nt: TGTGCCAGCAGCCTCTTCGCCAGGGATACGCAGTATTTT
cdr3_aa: CASSLFARDTQYF

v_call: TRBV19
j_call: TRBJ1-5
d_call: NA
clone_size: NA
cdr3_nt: TGTGCCACCTGGGGCAGGGAGGCGCAGCCCCAGCATTTT
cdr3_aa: CATWGREAQPQHF

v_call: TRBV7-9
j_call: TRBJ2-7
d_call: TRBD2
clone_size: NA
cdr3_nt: TGTGCCAGCAGCCCAGCGGGAGGTCGGTACGAGCAGTACTTC
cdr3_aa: CASSPAGGRYEQYF

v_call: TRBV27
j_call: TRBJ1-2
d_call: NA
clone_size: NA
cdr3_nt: TGTGCCAGCAGTTTAAGAGGGGCTGCGGATGGCTACACCTTC
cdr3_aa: CASSLRGAADGYTF

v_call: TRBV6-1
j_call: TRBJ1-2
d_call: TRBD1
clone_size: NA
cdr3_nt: TGTGCCAGCAGGACCTACACAGGGGGCAACTATGGCTACACCTTC
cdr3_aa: CASRTYTGGNYGYTF

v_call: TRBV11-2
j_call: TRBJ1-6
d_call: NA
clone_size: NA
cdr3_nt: TGTGCCAGCAGCCCTAACAGGGTACGATCACCCCTCCACTTT
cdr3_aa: CASSPNRVRSPLHF

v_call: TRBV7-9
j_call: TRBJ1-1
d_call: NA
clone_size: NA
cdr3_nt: TGTGCCAGCAGCAATCCCAGTGGGGCACCGCTGAACACTGAAGCTTTCTTT
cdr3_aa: CASSNPSGAPLNTEAFF

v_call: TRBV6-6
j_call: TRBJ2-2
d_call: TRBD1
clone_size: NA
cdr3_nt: TGTGCCAGCAGAGCCACAGGGGGCACCGGGGAGCTGTTTTTT
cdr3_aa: CASRATGGTGELFF

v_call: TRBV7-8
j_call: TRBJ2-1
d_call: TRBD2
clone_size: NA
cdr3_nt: TGTGCCAGCAGCTCGACACTAGCGCCCTATCCGTTCTTC
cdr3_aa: CASSSTLAPYPFF

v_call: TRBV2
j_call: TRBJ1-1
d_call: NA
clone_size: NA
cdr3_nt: TGTGCCAGCCGACTGGGGCCTGAAGCTTTCTTT
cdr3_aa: CASRLGPEAFF

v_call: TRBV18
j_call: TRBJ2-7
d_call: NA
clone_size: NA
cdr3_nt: TGTGCCAGCTCACCGGGACATCCTAGCACCTACGAGCAGTACTTC
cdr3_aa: CASSPGHPSTYEQYF

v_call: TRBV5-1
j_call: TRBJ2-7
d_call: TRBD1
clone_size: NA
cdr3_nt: TGCGCCAGCACTCAGACAGGGGAATACGAGCAGTACTTC
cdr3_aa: CASTQTGEYEQYF

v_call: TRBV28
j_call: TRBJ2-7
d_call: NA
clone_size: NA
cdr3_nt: TGTGCCAGAGAACAGGGCGAGCAGTACTTC
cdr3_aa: CAREQGEQYF

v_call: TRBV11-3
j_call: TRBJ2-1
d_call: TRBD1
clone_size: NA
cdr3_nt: TGTGCCAGCAGCTCACACCCGGGACAGGGCCAGTTCTTC
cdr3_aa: CASSSHPGQGQFF

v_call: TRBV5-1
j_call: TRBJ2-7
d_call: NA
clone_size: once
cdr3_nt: TGCGCCAGCAGCCCGCAGGGTCGGTCCTACGAGCAGTACTTC
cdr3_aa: CASSPQGRSYEQYF

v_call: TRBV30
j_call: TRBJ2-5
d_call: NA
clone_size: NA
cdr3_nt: TGTGCCTGGAGTATGGCCGGAGAGACCCAGTACTTC
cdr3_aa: CAWSMAGETQYF

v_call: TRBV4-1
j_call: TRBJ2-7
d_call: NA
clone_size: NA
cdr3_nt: TGCGCCAGCAGCCAAGGGAGGGACGGGAACGAGCAGTACTTC
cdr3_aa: CASSQGRDGNEQYF

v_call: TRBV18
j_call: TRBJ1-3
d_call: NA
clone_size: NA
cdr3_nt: TGTGCCAGCTCACCCCGCCGGGAGCCCTCTGGAAACACCATATATTTT
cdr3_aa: CASSPRREPSGNTIYF